This T cell receptor (beta chain) derives from a study of T-cell memory formation after mild COVID-19 (dated by TCRdb to the early 2020s). In terms of the full investigation: TCR sequence clusters from the two donors were found to be largely donor specific. In two donors, T-cell clones that expanded and contracted after mild COVID-19 were tracked by sequencing TCRalpha and TCRbeta repertoires over time. The cohort comprised two young, previously healthy adult volunteers, one female and one male.

For sequencing, an Illumina NovaSeq 6000 was employed. cDNA libraries for TCRalpha and TCRbeta were prepared by 5'RACE using constant-segment primers, with sample barcodes and unique molecular identifiers added. Trizol reagent was used to extract RNA from every sample. Libraries were amplified in two PCR steps, with a second sample barcode and Illumina TruSeq adapters added in the second step. Sequencing of the libraries was done on an Illumina NovaSeq, producing 2 x 150 bp paired-end reads. The study's own analysis went as follows. Demultiplexing of reads and collapsing into UMI-guided consensus sequences were performed with migec v1.2.7. Using mixcr v2.1.11, the UMI consensuses were aligned to TRA and TRB V and J templates and assembled into clonotypes. A clonotype was counted as expanded or contracted only if both edgeR and NoisET called the change significant, with noise models trained on biological replicates. For edgeR calls, the thresholds were a false discovery rate-adjusted p below 0.01 and a log2 fold-change of 1. As an exploratory analysis of dynamics, max-normalized trajectories of the 1000 most abundant clonotypes were examined with PCA combined with hierarchical clustering. Each responding clone was given a CD4 or CD8 phenotype based on the CD4+ and CD8+ repertoires, which had been sequenced separately. TCRdb cleaned the public reads at Q25 with fastp, built clones with MiXCR and kept in-frame beta chains. For every CDR3 protein sequence, its rows merge into one entry that carries the most common genes and DNA. TCRdb's processing, not the authors' own work, is the source of the V and J calls. This sample is represented by about 560,000 distinct CDR3 sequences; 18% of them were singletons. The ten biggest clones cover 12% of the sample.

What the work shows at the level of the full study, not this receptor alone: The study included only a couple of mild cases, and larger cohorts that include severe cases with pre-infection samples were judged to be necessary. Some responding clones were found in pre-infection memory, which suggests that pre-existing cross-reactive memory T cells took part in the SARS-CoV-2 response. Balanced CD4/CD8 phenotypes were observed for clones contracting from day 15 to 85, whereas a bias towards CD4+ was observed for a second wave of clones expanding from day 15 to 37. SARS-CoV-2 specificity was not confirmed for the second-wave clones peaking on day 37. Contracting CD4+ clones were located mainly in the CM and EM memory subsets, whereas CD8+ clones were found to be enriched in EMRA.

PBMCs were isolated by Ficoll-Paque density gradient centrifugation. V and J lose 3 bases and 0 bases, and a span of 4 bases separates them. From the cysteine through the phenylalanine, the CDR3 covers 14 amino acids. Here the CDR3 DNA is all that survives: 42 bases in frame from base 1. Via the germline V gene, CDR1 is SGHRS and CDR2 YFSETQ. As regards this clonotype: No cognate antigen has been identified for it. Qualities for individual bases were not recorded, and no much larger clone is one base off.

Sequences were obtained from PBMCs or a T cell subset sorted from them (not recorded which). The chain uses TRBV5-1 and TRBJ1-6, with no confident D gene call. This TCR was recovered from an adult woman who had mild COVID-19 (a few samples of this study predate the infection). The sample titles of this study are shuffled in the database, so cell type and time point are left out; the donor was told from shared clones. CDR3 region: CASSSGSYNSPLHF. The bases are TGCGCCAGCAGCTCGGGCTCCTATAATTCACCCCTCCACTTT.